These T cell receptor beta chains were read from a single sample in a study of cytomegalovirus exposure and HLA in healthy donors. Here immunoSEQ multiplex PCR was the method, and the copy in TCRdb shows in-frame clones only, minus some. This table holds around 140,000 clones, about 74% found once. The source material was PBMCs. The receptors were gathered from a woman aged 60-70 years in good health and CMV-seronegative. The CDR3 runs from the conserved cysteine through the conserved F or W. The order of the fields is V gene, J gene, CDR3 length, CDR3 protein.

TRBV4-1,TRBJ2-5,17,CASSQGTSGGVRETQYF
TRBV6-4,TRBJ1-1,14,CASSGRNLNTEAFF
TRBV6-6,TRBJ1-2,13,CASSGTGLYGYTF
TRBV19,TRBJ2-1,15,CASQERAGYNNEQFF
TRBV4-1,TRBJ1-1,16,CASSQGRGDRATEAFF
TRBV28,TRBJ1-5,14,CASKPRTGSMPQHF
TRBV2,TRBJ2-1,11,CASTGGGTRFF
TRBV7-9,TRBJ1-5,14,CASSPRDTYQPQHF
TRBV27,TRBJ1-5,13,CASTQGGNQPQHF
TRBV5-6,TRBJ1-3,15,CASSPGRTYGNTIYF
TRBV6-5,TRBJ2-1,14,CASSFEGVGNEQFF
TRBV2,TRBJ1-5,16,CASSEQGPVSNQPQHF
TRBV5-1,TRBJ2-5,14,CASSSPSVQETQYF
TRBV18,TRBJ1-2,13,CASSPQGAYGYTF
TRBV30,TRBJ2-2,13,CAWSSGYTGELFF
TRBV20-1,TRBJ1-2,10,CSPPGDGYTF
TRBV5-4,TRBJ1-1,13,CASSRQGWLGAFF
TRBV18,TRBJ2-7,15,CASSPQTGNINEQYF
TRBV6-6,TRBJ1-1,14,CASTTGRPNTEAFF
TRBV7-9,TRBJ2-2,14,CASSLGRNTGELFF
TRBV7-9,TRBJ1-2,13,CASSRLDSYGYTF
TRBV10-2,TRBJ2-7,14,CASSSGTSGYEQYF
TRBV29-1,TRBJ1-1,13,CSVGQTRNTEAFF
TRBV28,TRBJ2-1,15,CASMGGRDQYGEQFF
TRBV28,TRBJ2-3,16,CASSAPLAGEGNTQYF
TRBV4-2,TRBJ2-7,14,CASSPGQGSYEQYF
TRBV28,TRBJ2-7,13,CASSLGPTYEQYF
TRBV9,TRBJ2-7,13,CASSREGSYEQYF
TRBV19,TRBJ1-5,15,CASSMGLYSNQPQHF
TRBV11-2,TRBJ1-4,13,CASGNSLNEKLFF
TRBV15,TRBJ2-2,14,CATARDPDTGELFF
TRBV28,TRBJ1-5,15,CASSLWDRVNQPQHF
TRBV5-4,TRBJ2-6,16,CASSPDKNSGANVLTF
TRBV18,TRBJ2-5,15,CASSRGTGGAEEQYF
TRBV27,TRBJ2-2,15,CASTEHGSPPVELFF
TRBV28,TRBJ1-1,13,CASTVRGITEAFF
TRBV11-1,TRBJ2-3,16,CASSISGRTPPDTQYF
TRBV6-1,TRBJ2-2,16,CASSARTSGTIGELFF
TRBV6-6,TRBJ1-1,13,CASSYPGDAEAFF
TRBV5-6,TRBJ2-5,18,CASSRDATRDRGEETQYF
TRBV9,TRBJ2-3,15,CASSREGPRTDTQYF
TRBV19,TRBJ2-5,14,CASRRTSYQETQYF
TRBV5-6,TRBJ2-2,16,CASSYPGLVRPGELFF
TRBV14,TRBJ2-3,14,CASSWRASTDTQYF
TRBV5-1,TRBJ2-7,16,CASGMWDRANFYEQYF
TRBV28,TRBJ1-3,14,CASSSAPGGNTIYF
TRBV5-1,TRBJ1-5,18,CASSFRDRGRPGNQPQHF
TRBV10-2,TRBJ2-7,13,CASKGLREEQQYF
TRBV6-5,TRBJ1-2,14,CASSDVQGPYGYTF
TRBV6-1,TRBJ1-6,16,CASSETGASGNSPLHF
TRBV7-2,TRBJ1-1,14,CASSFRQGGTEAFF
TRBV18,TRBJ1-2,15,CASSTSQGANYGYTF
TRBV2,TRBJ2-7,10,CASSLYEQYF
TRBV28,TRBJ2-5,12,CASRGDFETQYF
TRBV30,TRBJ2-1,16,CAWSALVAVNYNEQFF
TRBV4-2,TRBJ2-1,13,CASSQGERGEQFF
TRBV5-6,TRBJ2-1,16,CASSRRTGGLGNEQFF